This TCR beta chain was recovered during a study of a mutant IDH1 vaccine in newly diagnosed glioma. Study-level background: Initiation of the vaccine course occurred 4-6 weeks after radiotherapy alone, or alongside temozolomide cycles.

Germline CDR1 is ENHRY and CDR2 is SYGVKD. After removal of 6 bases from V and 6 bases from J, the junction contained 5 bases not matched to a gene. This CDR3 has 14 residues. Time point specified: week 11, during vaccination. All doses held 300 ug of mutant IDH1 20-mer peptide, with topical imiquimod. As concerns this clone: What it recognizes is unknown.

Libraries were prepared by immunoSEQ multiplex PCR; TCRdb keeps only in-frame clonotypes and omits some of them. Of roughly 120,000 clones listed, roughly 90% are singletons. Sequenced here: PBMCs, sampled from a glioma patient whose treatment included an IDH1 peptide vaccine. The genes are TRBV10-3 and TRBJ2-3; 11 positions agree with TRBD2. This clonotype was obtained from a woman aged 50 to 65 with glioma. Here the CDR3 reads CAIRLAGAQDTQYF. The DNA of the CDR3 is TGTGCCATCAGACTAGCGGGAGCTCAGGATACGCAGTATTTT.